This T cell receptor (beta chain) emerged from a study of regulatory T cells in long-lasting Graves disease. Points from the study as a whole: Preferential use of TRBV28, TRBJ1-2 and TRBJ2-5 was seen in persistent disease.

Germline CDR1 SGHRS, CDR2 YFSETQ. The CDR3 is 15 amino acids. The J segment lost 4 bases and the V segment lost 6 bases, leaving 9 bases of the junction unmatched. Regarding time point: persistent/refractory GD, antithyroid drugs over 5 years with positive TRAb. PBMC-derived RNA was used for the TCR library. With respect to this clonotype: Its antigen is still unknown.

Library construction for TCR beta used iRepertoire HTBI primers and Arm-PCR of CDR3 regions. Original handling: Throughout the samples, researchers identified about 56 TRBV and approximately 13 TRBJ segments. TCRdb ran MiXCR on the multiplex PCR reads and lists one entry per CDR3 protein. TCRdb, not the original authors, processed these V and J calls. The repertoire holds about half a million distinct CDR3 sequences, with under 25% as singletons. The genes are TRBV5-1 and TRBJ2-7, with 11 positions matching TRBD2. The origin of this receptor is a female donor with Graves disease. This material consisted of peripheral blood mononuclear cells (PBMCs), taken when the disease was refractory, from a patient treated with antithyroid drugs. As DNA, the CDR3 is TGCGCCAGCAACCGACGACTAGCGGGAAGGTACGAGCAGTACTTC. This sequence encodes CASNRRLAGRYEQYF.